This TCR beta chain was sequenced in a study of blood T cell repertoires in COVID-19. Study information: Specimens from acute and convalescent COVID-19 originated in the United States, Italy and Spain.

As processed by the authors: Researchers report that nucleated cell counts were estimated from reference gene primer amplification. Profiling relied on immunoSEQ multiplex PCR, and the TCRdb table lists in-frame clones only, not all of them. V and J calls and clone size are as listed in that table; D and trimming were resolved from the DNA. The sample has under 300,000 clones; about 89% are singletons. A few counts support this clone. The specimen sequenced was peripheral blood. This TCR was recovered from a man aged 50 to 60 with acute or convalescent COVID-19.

CDR3 DNA: TGTGCCAGCAGCCCCGGGGACAGGGGGCTATCGGACACCATATATTTT. Its translation is CASSPGDRGLSDTIYF. The gene calls are TRBV7-9 and TRBJ1-3; 12 bases map to TRBD1. CDR1 is SEHNR and CDR2 is FQNEAQ in the germline V gene (reference sequence). The CDR3 has 16 residues. The junction had 10 bases not matched to a gene; V was cut back by 5 bases and J by 8 bases.